These T cell receptor beta chains were read from a single sample in a study of blood T cell repertoires in COVID-19. Data came from immunoSEQ multiplex PCR; TCRdb stores just in-frame clones and leaves some out. The sample contains about 160,000 clones, under 95% of which appear only once. The sample taken for sequencing was peripheral blood. The receptors come from a man aged 60 to 69 with active or convalescent COVID-19. Each CDR3 is given with its conserved first and last residue. The D gene is left open where the match is weak. For some rows the clone size is stated as once, few or many, or as a class when expanded; others skip it.

D gene: NA; CDR3 length: 12; V gene: TRBV6-2/TRBV6-3; clone size: NA; J gene: TRBJ2-5; CDR3 DNA: TGTGCCAGCAGTCAGAATCTTGGGACCCAGTACTTC; CDR3 protein: CASSQNLGTQYF
D gene: TRBD2; CDR3 length: 16; V gene: TRBV27; clone size: NA; J gene: TRBJ2-1; CDR3 DNA: TGTGCCAGCACCACGACAGCGGGGCCTATAGACAATGAGCAGTTCTTC; CDR3 protein: CASTTTAGPIDNEQFF
D gene: TRBD1; CDR3 length: 13; V gene: TRBV12-3/TRBV12-4; clone size: NA; J gene: TRBJ1-4; CDR3 DNA: TGTGCCAGCAGCAAGGGACAGGGTGGAAAACTGTTTTTT; CDR3 protein: CASSKGQGGKLFF
D gene: TRBD1; CDR3 length: 12; V gene: TRBV6-6; clone size: once; J gene: TRBJ2-7; CDR3 DNA: TGTGCCAGCAGTGGGGACAGCTACGAGCAGTACTTC; CDR3 protein: CASSGDSYEQYF
D gene: NA; CDR3 length: 14; V gene: TRBV6-5; clone size: NA; J gene: TRBJ1-4; CDR3 DNA: TGTGCCAGCAGTAGCGTTCCAACTAATGAAAAACTGTTTTTT; CDR3 protein: CASSSVPTNEKLFF
D gene: NA; CDR3 length: 17; V gene: TRBV21-1; clone size: few; J gene: TRBJ1-5; CDR3 DNA: TGTGCCAGCAGCTTAGACGGACAGGGGGCAGTCAATCAGCCCCAGCATTTT; CDR3 protein: CASSLDGQGAVNQPQHF
D gene: NA; CDR3 length: 15; V gene: TRBV2; clone size: NA; J gene: TRBJ1-4; CDR3 DNA: TGTGCCAGCAACCAGAACGGGGACTATAATGAAAAACTGTTTTTT; CDR3 protein: CASNQNGDYNEKLFF
D gene: TRBD1; CDR3 length: 13; V gene: TRBV29-1; clone size: NA; J gene: TRBJ1-4; CDR3 DNA: TGCAGCGTTGACTTACAGGGGAATGAAAAACTGTTTTTT; CDR3 protein: CSVDLQGNEKLFF
D gene: NA; CDR3 length: 13; V gene: TRBV2; clone size: once; J gene: TRBJ2-3; CDR3 DNA: TGTGCCAGCAGGAAGGGGTTTTCAGATACGCAGTATTTT; CDR3 protein: CASRKGFSDTQYF
D gene: TRBD1; CDR3 length: 15; V gene: TRBV13; clone size: once; J gene: TRBJ1-1; CDR3 DNA: TGTGCCAGCAGCCCGCAGGACAGGGCTGGAACTGAAGCTTTCTTT; CDR3 protein: CASSPQDRAGTEAFF
D gene: TRBD1; CDR3 length: 13; V gene: TRBV29-1; clone size: NA; J gene: TRBJ2-2; CDR3 DNA: TGCAGCGTGACAGGGGGCTACACCGGGGAGCTGTTTTTT; CDR3 protein: CSVTGGYTGELFF
D gene: NA; CDR3 length: 15; V gene: TRBV6-5; clone size: NA; J gene: TRBJ2-1; CDR3 DNA: TGTGCCAGCAGTTACTCGATTCTAGCTGTTGGTGAGCAGTTCTTC; CDR3 protein: CASSYSILAVGEQFF
D gene: NA; CDR3 length: 14; V gene: TRBV5-1; clone size: NA; J gene: TRBJ2-7; CDR3 DNA: TGCGCCAGCAGCTTGGGGCAAGAAACCTACGAGCAGTACTTC; CDR3 protein: CASSLGQETYEQYF
D gene: TRBD2; CDR3 length: 15; V gene: TRBV3-1/TRBV3-2; clone size: NA; J gene: TRBJ2-1; CDR3 DNA: TGTGCCAGCAGCCAAACGCCGGGGGGGTATTTTGAGCAGTTCTTC; CDR3 protein: CASSQTPGGYFEQFF
D gene: NA; CDR3 length: 13; V gene: TRBV24-1; clone size: NA; J gene: TRBJ2-3; CDR3 DNA: TGTGCCACCAGTGCGGGGTACACAGATACGCAGTATTTT; CDR3 protein: CATSAGYTDTQYF
D gene: TRBD1; CDR3 length: 14; V gene: TRBV18; clone size: NA; J gene: TRBJ1-1; CDR3 DNA: TGTGCCAGCTCACCTGGACAGGATAGCACTGAAGCTTTCTTT; CDR3 protein: CASSPGQDSTEAFF
D gene: NA; CDR3 length: 14; V gene: TRBV5-5; clone size: NA; J gene: TRBJ2-7; CDR3 DNA: TGTGCCAGCAGCCGGGACTTGAGCTCCTACGAGCAGTACTTC; CDR3 protein: CASSRDLSSYEQYF
D gene: TRBD1; CDR3 length: 13; V gene: TRBV6-5; clone size: NA; J gene: TRBJ2-7; CDR3 DNA: TGTGCCACTAAAAAGACAGGGGCCTACGAGCAGTACTTC; CDR3 protein: CATKKTGAYEQYF
D gene: NA; CDR3 length: 13; V gene: TRBV3-1/TRBV3-2; clone size: NA; J gene: TRBJ1-5; CDR3 DNA: TGTGCCAGCAGCCAAGGTAATAATCAGCCCCAGCATTTT; CDR3 protein: CASSQGNNQPQHF
D gene: TRBD1; CDR3 length: 14; V gene: TRBV27; clone size: NA; J gene: TRBJ1-1; CDR3 DNA: TGTGCCAGCAGAACGGGACAGGGGGCCGCTGAAGCTTTCTTT; CDR3 protein: CASRTGQGAAEAFF
D gene: TRBD2; CDR3 length: 13; V gene: TRBV18; clone size: NA; J gene: TRBJ2-7; CDR3 DNA: TGTGCCAGCTCACCAGGGGAGGGGCTCGGGCAGTACTTC; CDR3 protein: CASSPGEGLGQYF
D gene: NA; CDR3 length: 14; V gene: TRBV19; clone size: NA; J gene: TRBJ1-1; CDR3 DNA: TGTGCCAGTAGTATGACACTGATGAACACTGAAGCTTTCTTT; CDR3 protein: CASSMTLMNTEAFF
D gene: TRBD1; CDR3 length: 14; V gene: TRBV6-2/TRBV6-3; clone size: NA; J gene: TRBJ1-2; CDR3 DNA: TGTGCCAGCAGTTCCGCAGGGGGAAACTATGGCTACACCTTC; CDR3 protein: CASSSAGGNYGYTF
D gene: NA; CDR3 length: 16; V gene: TRBV24-1; clone size: NA; J gene: TRBJ2-3; CDR3 DNA: TGTGCCACCAGTGACCCGCGGGACAGTAGCACAGATACGCAGTATTTT; CDR3 protein: CATSDPRDSSTDTQYF
D gene: TRBD1; CDR3 length: 16; V gene: TRBV5-1; clone size: NA; J gene: TRBJ1-1; CDR3 DNA: TGCGCCAGCAGCTTGGCGTGGGGACAGGTTTCCACTGAAGCTTTCTTT; CDR3 protein: CASSLAWGQVSTEAFF
D gene: TRBD1; CDR3 length: 15; V gene: TRBV7-9; clone size: once; J gene: TRBJ1-4; CDR3 DNA: TGTGCCAGCAGCTCTGACAGGGAGGTCAATGAAAAACTGTTTTTT; CDR3 protein: CASSSDREVNEKLFF